Listed here are 5 T cell receptor beta chains from one sample, sequenced in a study of blood T cell repertoires in COVID-19. Clones were read by immunoSEQ multiplex PCR, and TCRdb kept only the in-frame ones, dropping some. The sample lists 150,000 to 190,000 clones; approximately 73% were seen once. Sequenced: peripheral blood. These receptor sequences come from an elderly woman with acute or convalescent COVID-19.

This clone was detected once. The chain links TRBV19 to TRBJ1-1; perhaps TRBD1 as D (5 bases). V lost 8 bases, J lost 0 bases, and 16 bases lay in between. The CDR3 loop spans 15 amino acids. Per germline, CDR1 LNHDA and CDR2 SQIVND (reference sequence). The CDR3 DNA follows: TGTGCCAGTGGGAGGACCCGGGGACTGAACACTGAAGCTTTCTTT. Protein product: CASGRTRGLNTEAFF.

V gene TRBV29-1 combines with J gene TRBJ1-1; D perhaps matches TRBD1 (6 bases). The CDR3 has 15 amino acids. The V gene lost 2 bases and the J gene lost 1 base, with 14 bases spanning the gap. Germline V lookup: CDR1 SQVTM, CDR2 ANQGSEA. CDR3 sequence: CSVERQPGQNTEAFF. The DNA for the CDR3 is TGCAGCGTTGAAAGACAGCCGGGACAGAACACTGAAGCTTTCTTT.

This chain uses TRBV3-1 (or the pseudogene TRBV3-2) with TRBJ1-2; D is unresolved. CDR1 and CDR2 from the germline V gene are LGHDT and YNNKEL (reference sequence). With 1 base removed from V and 4 bases from J, the gap between germline ends came to 13 bases. This CDR3 spans 15 amino acids. The DNA for the CDR3 is TGTGCCAGCAGCCAAGCCCCCGGAGAACTCTATGGCTACACCTTC. It encodes CASSQAPGELYGYTF.

The chain joins TRBV7-8 to TRBJ1-1; D not resolved. CDR3 size: 15 residues. V lost 0 bases and J 4 bases, leaving 12 bases between the germline ends. Per the germline V gene, CDR1 is SGHVS and CDR2 is FQNEAQ. The CDR3 bases are TGTGCCAGCAGCTTAGCGCGGGGAGCTACCACTGAAGCTTTCTTT. It translates to CASSLARGATTEAFF.

V and J are TRBV19 and TRBJ1-1, with D possibly being TRBD1 (5 bases). The CDR3 has 14 residues. Germline V gene lookup returns CDR1 LNHDA and CDR2 SQIVND (reference sequence). Trimming stripped 3 bases from V and 6 bases from J, with 14 bases between. CDR3 DNA sequence: TGTGCCAGTAGTATTACGGGGGTTGGCGCTGAAGCTTTCTTT. Translation: CASSITGVGAEAFF.